This T cell receptor (beta chain) was obtained from a study of molecular identifiers for immune sequencing clone quantification. Investigators produced naive CD8 libraries from 20,000 to 1,000,000 sorted cells, drawing on 10%, 30% or 50% RNA. The CDR3 runs 15 residues. CDR1 is MGHRA, CDR2 YSYEKL, per germline. Overall study findings and caveats: Under 1% of molecules in naive cells, but over 97% of effector molecules, belonged to clones above 20 RNA copies.

TCRdb fed the PCR reads into MiXCR, producing one record per CDR3 protein. This table holds just over 95,000 distinct CDR3 sequences, less than 25% found once. Notes on this clonotype: Its cognate antigen is unknown. Its ends do not fully match the called genes, so a read error is possible.

This chain links TRBV4-1 with TRBJ1-4, with TRBD1 matching 8 bases. This sequence was found in a human donor in good health. Some libraries in this study had Jurkat cell RNA spiked in. Sequencing was carried out using naive CD8+ T cells from blood, with Jurkat cell RNA spiked in. Indicated subset: FACS-sorted CD8+CD4-CCR7+CD45RA+ naive T cells. CDR3 DNA sequence: TGCGCCAGCAGCCAACCGACAGGGGTTAATGAAAAACCGTTTTTT. Translation gives CASSQPTGVNEKPFF.